A selection of T cell receptor beta chains follows, all from one sample in a study of blood T cell repertoires in COVID-19. TCRdb keeps only in-frame clones here, not all; method: immunoSEQ multiplex PCR. This sample has around 73,000 clones, with more than 70% found just once. What was sequenced was peripheral blood. Receptors were obtained from a man aged 70-80 years with COVID-19, enrolled during active disease. Each CDR3 is given with its conserved first and last residue. A D gene is named only where the DNA matches it firmly. Clone size is given for some rows only: seen once, a few or many times, or a class if the clone is expanded.

few	NA	TRBV18	TRBJ2-7	CASSPTAAPGSEQYF	TGTGCCAGCTCACCAACGGCGGCCCCAGGGTCCGAGCAGTACTTC
NA	NA	TRBV18	TRBJ1-2	CASSYPSGWVYGYTF	TGTGCCAGCTCATACCCATCGGGTTGGGTCTATGGCTACACCTTC
NA	TRBD2	TRBV7-9	TRBJ2-7	CASRDQGSSGIRNEQYF	TGTGCCAGCAGGGATCAGGGTTCTAGCGGGATAAGGAACGAGCAGTACTTC
few	NA	TRBV5-4	TRBJ2-1	CASSWTFSGEQFF	TGTGCCAGCAGCTGGACTTTCTCCGGTGAGCAGTTCTTC
NA	TRBD1	TRBV7-2	TRBJ1-2	CASSLETGSYGYTF	TGTGCCAGCAGCTTAGAGACAGGGTCCTATGGCTACACCTTC
NA	TRBD1	TRBV18	TRBJ2-3	CASSPRTGFGNTDTQYF	TGTGCCAGCTCACCACGGACAGGTTTTGGGAATACAGATACGCAGTATTTT
NA	NA	TRBV28	TRBJ2-5	CASSISMSQETQYF	TGTGCCAGCAGTATTTCAATGAGTCAAGAGACCCAGTACTTC
NA	TRBD1	TRBV12-5	TRBJ1-1	CASGLTPRWDSYTEAF	TGTGCTAGTGGTTTGACCCCCCGGTGGGACAGTTACACTGAAGCTTTT
NA	TRBD1	TRBV7-9	TRBJ1-2	CASRPITGTETGYTF	TGTGCCAGCAGGCCCATAACGGGGACAGAGACCGGCTACACCTTC
NA	NA	TRBV19	TRBJ1-6	CASLAPHRNSPLHF	TGTGCCAGCCTCGCGCCTCACCGAAATTCACCCCTCCACTTT
NA	NA	TRBV10-3	TRBJ1-1	CAISESWQSGIMNTEAFF	TGTGCCATCAGTGAGTCGTGGCAGTCGGGTATCATGAACACTGAAGCTTTCTTT
NA	TRBD1	TRBV5-3	TRBJ1-5	CARSDSTGNSNQPQHF	TGTGCCAGAAGCGACTCGACAGGGAATAGCAATCAGCCCCAGCATTTT
NA	NA	TRBV11-2	TRBJ1-2	CASSLAQNYGYTF	TGTGCCAGCAGCTTAGCCCAAAACTATGGCTACACCTTC
NA	NA	TRBV19	TRBJ1-2	CATAGRTYGYTF	TGTGCCACCGCGGGACGGACCTATGGCTACACCTTC
NA	TRBD1	TRBV29-1	TRBJ1-6	CSVPKGQGSRPPLHF	TGCAGCGTACCGAAAGGACAGGGTTCTCGGCCACCCCTCCACTTT
NA	TRBD1	TRBV29-1	TRBJ1-3	CSVARPDRAGGNTIYF	TGCAGCGTTGCCCGCCCTGACAGGGCGGGAGGAAACACCATATATTTT
NA	NA	TRBV4-2	TRBJ1-1	CASTGEGLLGEAFF	TGTGCCAGCACCGGAGAGGGTCTCCTCGGTGAAGCTTTCTTT
NA	NA	TRBV7-7	TRBJ1-5	CASRSFYSNQPQHF	TGTGCTAGCAGATCTTTCTATAGCAATCAGCCCCAGCATTTT
NA	NA	TRBV29-1	TRBJ2-2	CSVASAYTGELFF	TGCAGCGTTGCTAGCGCCTACACCGGGGAGCTGTTTTTT
few	NA	TRBV15	TRBJ2-7	CATSRDPEGAYEQYF	TGTGCCACCAGCAGAGATCCGGAGGGGGCTTACGAGCAGTACTTC
NA	TRBD1	TRBV5-4	TRBJ2-7	CASSFGQGPYEQYF	TGTGCCAGCAGTTTCGGACAGGGGCCCTACGAGCAGTACTTC
NA	NA	TRBV6-5	TRBJ1-2	CASNEGPGVDYGYTF	TGTGCCAGCAACGAAGGGCCAGGGGTTGACTATGGCTACACCTTC